Below are 20 T cell receptor beta chains sequenced from a single sample in a study of OX40 agonist ivuxolimab in advanced cancers. Generated by immunoSEQ multiplex PCR, the TCRdb table keeps only in-frame clones and is missing some. The sample comprises 45,000 to 50,000 clones, around nine tenths of which are singletons, and roughly 28% rests with the top ten. Material: CD4+ or CD8+ T cells sorted from blood, obtained in a trial of the OX40 agonist ivuxolimab. The origin of the receptors is an adult with an advanced solid tumor such as melanoma, head and neck, liver or kidney cancer.

The chain recombines TRBV7-8 with TRBJ2-2; 12 bases are a match to TRBD2. CDR1 SGHVS and CDR2 FQNEAQ come from the germline V gene. This CDR3 is built from 16 residues. V shed 7 bases, J shed 6 bases, and the junction held 9 bases outside the gene matches. CDR3 loop: CASTLLAGGYSGELFF. In DNA form, the CDR3 reads TGTGCCAGCACCCTACTAGCGGGAGGTTATTCCGGGGAGCTGTTTTTT.

The chain uses TRBV4-2 and TRBJ2-7, with D unclear. Germline CDR1 LGHNA, CDR2 YNFKEQ. CDR3 length: 13 residues. The V and J ends lost 1 base and 4 bases respectively, with 8 bases between them. CDR3 sequence: CASSQGRQYEQYF. CDR3 nucleotide sequence: TGTGCCAGCAGCCAAGGTCGTCAGTACGAGCAGTACTTC.

The chain combines TRBV6-5 with TRBJ2-7, with D possibly TRBD2 on 5 matching bases. The germline V gene has CDR1 MNHEY and CDR2 SVGAGI. V was pared by 10 bases and J by 5 bases, with 12 bases between. This CDR3 contains 11 residues. The DNA for the CDR3 is TGTGCCACCACGGCGGGCGACGAGCAGTACTTC. Its protein product is CATTAGDEQYF.

This chain connects TRBV15 to TRBJ2-7; D remains ambiguous. CDR3 length equals 13 residues. CDR1 LNHNV and CDR2 YYDKDF come from the germline V gene (reference sequence). V was trimmed by 4 bases and J by 0 bases, leaving 7 bases between them. CDR3 protein: CATSNSASYEQYF. The CDR3 DNA sequence: TGTGCCACCAGCAATTCAGCCTCCTACGAGCAGTACTTC.

The V call is TRBV29-1, the J call TRBJ2-1; D possibly matches TRBD1 or TRBD2 (6 bases each). CDR1 and CDR2 (germline): SQVTM, ANQGSEA. This CDR3 is built from 16 residues. With 1 base removed from V and 2 bases from J, the gap between germline ends came to 15 bases. CDR3 amino acids: CSVEGGAALPYNEQFF. Here the CDR3 DNA reads TGCAGCGTTGAAGGGGGGGCGGCACTCCCCTACAATGAGCAGTTCTTC.

The chain links TRBV2 to TRBJ1-5, with 10 bases that match TRBD1. Germline V gives CDR1 SNHLY, CDR2 FYNNEI. The junction had 8 bases not matched to a gene; V was cut back by 5 bases and J by 4 bases. The CDR3 has 16 amino acids. This chain's CDR3 is CASSTPVGQGNQPQHF. The DNA of the CDR3 is TGTGCCAGCAGTACCCCGGTGGGACAGGGGAATCAGCCCCAGCATTTT.

The gene calls are TRBV5-5 and TRBJ1-1; D gene uncertain. The CDR3 consists of 13 residues. Trimming pared 0 bases from V and 3 bases from J, leaving 6 bases between. Germline lookup yields CDR1 SGHKS and CDR2 YYEKEE (reference sequence). The CDR3 DNA reads TGTGCCAGCAGCTTGGAGGCGGACACTGAAGCTTTCTTT. Amino acids: CASSLEADTEAFF.

The rearrangement uses TRBV29-1 and TRBJ2-1, with D possibly TRBD2 on 6 matching bases. CDR1 is SQVTM, CDR2 ANQGSEA, per germline. This CDR3 has 13 amino acids. The germline V and J ends were trimmed by 7 bases and 0 bases, with 10 bases remaining between them. CDR3 loop: CSGEESSYNEQFF. Here the CDR3 DNA reads TGCAGCGGGGAGGAAAGCTCCTACAATGAGCAGTTCTTC.

The chain couples TRBV7-8 to TRBJ2-1, with TRBD1 as a possible D gene (6 bases). CDR3 length equals 13 residues. CDR1 SGHVS and CDR2 FQNEAQ come from the germline V gene. V shed 4 bases and J shed 4 bases, with 8 bases lying between them. The CDR3 is CASSSTGYNEQFF. The CDR3 DNA is TGTGCCAGCAGCTCTACAGGGTACAATGAGCAGTTCTTC.

The CDR3: CASSGGRGTYEQYF. The DNA of the CDR3 is TGTGCCAGCAGCGGCGGGAGGGGAACCTACGAGCAGTACTTC. The rearrangement joins TRBV14 to TRBJ2-7; 9 bases are a match to TRBD2. Germline values: CDR1 SGHDN, CDR2 FVKESK. This CDR3 is built from 14 residues. With 5 bases clipped from V and 2 bases from J, the junction kept 4 bases outside the gene matches.

The chain employs TRBV29-1 and TRBJ2-1; perhaps TRBD1 as D (5 bases). The CDR3 is made up of 12 amino acids. Germline loops: CDR1 SQVTM, CDR2 ANQGSEA. V was pared by 5 bases and J by 7 bases, with 12 bases between. The CDR3 nucleotides read TGCAGCGTTCGCCAGGGTTTTAATGAGCAGTTCTTC. As protein: CSVRQGFNEQFF.

This chain joins TRBV7-9 and TRBJ1-1; the D is unclear. The CDR3 is 13 amino acids. Germline CDR1 and CDR2: SEHNR and FQNEAQ (reference sequence). V lost 2 bases and J 4 bases, leaving 8 bases between the germline ends. CDR3 loop: CASSLRGGTEAFF. Here the CDR3 DNA reads TGTGCCAGCAGCTTACGGGGTGGCACTGAAGCTTTCTTT. The full variable domain, rest sourced from reference TRBV7-9 and TRBJ1-1, is DTGVSQNPRHKITKRGQNVTFRCDPISEHNRLYWYRQTLGQGPEFLTYFQNEAQLEKSRLLSDRFSAERPKGSFSTLEIQRTEQGDSAMYLCASSLRGGTEAFFGQGTRLTVV.

The V call is TRBV4-1, the J call TRBJ2-2; 10 positions agree with TRBD2. This CDR3 spans 16 amino acids. Germline CDR1 and CDR2: MGHRA and YSYEKL. V lost 0 bases to trimming and J lost 6 bases; unmatched junction nucleotides: 4. CDR3 sequence reads: CASSQDPSGSSGELFF. In DNA, the CDR3 is TGCGCCAGCAGCCAAGACCCTAGCGGGAGTTCCGGGGAGCTGTTTTTT.

CDR3 loop: CASSWTSGYEQYF. In DNA, the CDR3 is TGCGCCAGCAGCTGGACTAGCGGCTACGAGCAGTACTTC. The chain links TRBV5-1 to TRBJ2-7, with 10 positions matching TRBD2. The CDR3 runs to 13 residues. Germline V gene sequence: CDR1 SGHRS, CDR2 YFSETQ. J was trimmed by 3 bases and V by 3 bases; bases with no gene match: 0.

CDR3 amino acids: CASLDAGANVLTF. The CDR3, as DNA: TGTGCCAGCCTCGATGCTGGGGCCAACGTCCTGACTTTC. The chain links TRBV6-5 to TRBJ2-6; D gene unclear. The CDR3 totals 13 residues. V shed 8 bases and J shed 2 bases, with 7 bases lying between them. Germline V gene sequence: CDR1 MNHEY, CDR2 SVGAGI.

The chain combines TRBV6-1 with TRBJ2-7; D is ambiguous. V lost 8 bases and J 1 base, leaving 9 bases between the germline ends. This CDR3 has 12 amino acids. CDR1 is MNHNS and CDR2 is SASEGT in the germline V gene. DNA for the CDR3: TGTGCCAGCGAAGGGAATTCCTACGAGCAGTACTTC. Translation: CASEGNSYEQYF.

The chain couples TRBV6-5 to TRBJ1-3; no clear D. V lost 4 bases, J lost 0 bases, and 10 bases lay in between. CDR1 is MNHEY, CDR2 SVGAGI, per germline. This CDR3 has 15 amino acids. As DNA, the CDR3 is TGTGCCAGCAGTTCCGGACTCTACTCTGGAAACACCATATATTTT. Translation: CASSSGLYSGNTIYF.

The V gene is TRBV11-1, the J gene TRBJ1-1; D remains unclear. With 8 bases removed from V and 0 bases from J, the gap between germline ends came to 13 bases. CDR1 and CDR2 from the germline V gene are SGHAT and FQDESV (reference sequence). The CDR3 loop spans 14 amino acids. CDR3 in amino acids: CASLRANMNTEAFF. In DNA, the CDR3 is TGTGCCAGCCTCCGGGCAAACATGAACACTGAAGCTTTCTTT.

The V call is TRBV6-5, the J call TRBJ2-1; D is possibly TRBD1 or TRBD2 (5 bases each). The germline gives CDR1 MNHEY, CDR2 SVGAGI. The V end was cut by 5 bases, the J end by 8 bases, with 13 bases between. The CDR3 is 13 residues long. This chain's CDR3 is CASSDGTRDEQFF. CDR3 sequence (DNA): TGTGCCAGCAGTGACGGGACCCGGGATGAGCAGTTCTTC.

This chain uses TRBV2 with TRBJ2-2, with 10 bases identical to TRBD2. J was trimmed by 4 bases and V by 7 bases; bases with no gene match: 3. Germline V gene data show CDR1 as SNHLY and CDR2 as FYNNEI. The CDR3 is 14 residues long. CDR3 loop: CASTGTSATGELFF. In DNA, the CDR3 is TGTGCCAGCACCGGGACTAGCGCCACCGGGGAGCTGTTTTTT.